This is a list of T cell receptor beta chains from one sample in a study of blood T cell repertoires in COVID-19. The table came from immunoSEQ multiplex PCR; TCRdb's copy has only in-frame clones and leaves some out. Of some 150,000 clones in the sample, 75% to 90% were seen once. The specimen sequenced was peripheral blood. Receptor source: a man between 50 and 59 years old with active COVID-19. The CDR3 runs from the conserved cysteine through the conserved F or W. D genes are given only for firm matches. Only some rows state a clone size, as once, few, many or a class for expanded clones.

-	-	TRBV5-1	TRBJ2-7	TGCGCCAGCAGCTTGGAATCCGGCTCGGAGGAGCAGTACTTC	CASSLESGSEEQYF
few	TRBD1	TRBV18	TRBJ1-4	TGTGCCAGCTCACCGGACAGGGTAGGAGAAAAACTGTTTTTT	CASSPDRVGEKLFF
-	-	TRBV21-1	TRBJ2-7	TGTGCCAAGAACAGGGGCCGGACCTACGAGCAGTACTTC	CAKNRGRTYEQYF
-	-	TRBV7-2	TRBJ2-7	TGTGCCAGCAGCCCTCGGGGGTTCCCAACCTACGAGCAGTACTTC	CASSPRGFPTYEQYF
-	-	TRBV30	TRBJ2-3	TGTGCCTGGACCTCAGGGCTTACAGATACGCAGTATTTT	CAWTSGLTDTQYF
few	-	TRBV5-5	TRBJ2-2	TGTGCCAGCAGCTTATATCGTTCTTCGACCGGGGAGCTGTTTTTT	CASSLYRSSTGELFF
-	TRBD1	TRBV7-2	TRBJ1-1	TGTGCCAGCAGCCCCGGGACAGGGATCGCTGAAGCTTTCTTT	CASSPGTGIAEAFF
-	-	TRBV5-4	TRBJ1-3	TGTGCCAGCAGCCTGGCCGGGGGACTGGGGGGAAACACCATATATTTT	CASSLAGGLGGNTIYF
-	TRBD1	TRBV19	TRBJ2-7	TGTGCCAGCCGACAGGGAGTCGAGCAGTACTTC	CASRQGVEQYF
once	TRBD2	TRBV5-1	TRBJ2-1	TGCGCCAGCACTCGACTAGCGGGGACCAATGAGCAGTTCTTC	CASTRLAGTNEQFF
-	-	TRBV27	TRBJ1-1	TGTGCCAGCAGATCCGGTTACACTGAAGCTTTCTTT	CASRSGYTEAFF
-	TRBD1	TRBV6-6	TRBJ1-2	TGTGCCAGCAAAGGGACAGGGATTAAGTATGGCTACACCTTC	CASKGTGIKYGYTF
-	TRBD1	TRBV5-1	TRBJ2-2	TGCGCCAGCAGCTTGGACGGACAGGACACCGGGGAGCTGTTTTTT	CASSLDGQDTGELFF
-	TRBD1	TRBV30	TRBJ2-2	TGTGCCTGGGGCCACCGGGACAGGATAGGGAACACCGGGGAGCTGTTTTTT	CAWGHRDRIGNTGELFF
-	TRBD1	TRBV7-8	TRBJ1-2	TGTGCCAGCAGCATGCCAACGGGACAGGGGTATGGCTACACCTTC	CASSMPTGQGYGYTF
once	-	TRBV11-2	TRBJ1-5	TGTGCCAGCAGCTCGGGATACCCTAGCAATCAGCCCCAGCATTTT	CASSSGYPSNQPQHF
-	-	TRBV5-6	TRBJ1-1	TGTGCCAGCAGCTTGAACGAGGGCACTGAAGCTTTCTTT	CASSLNEGTEAFF
-	-	TRBV4-2	TRBJ1-1	TGTGCCAGCAGCCAAGGCCAGGGCAACACTGAAGCTTTCTTT	CASSQGQGNTEAFF
-	-	TRBV7-6	TRBJ1-3	TGTGCCAGCAGCCTCCCCGGAGGTCAAGGAAACACCATATATTTT	CASSLPGGQGNTIYF
-	TRBD1	TRBV18	TRBJ1-5	TGTGCCAGCTCACCAACGGACAGGGATGGCAATCAGCCCCAGCATTTT	CASSPTDRDGNQPQHF
-	TRBD1	TRBV30	TRBJ1-5	TGTGCCTGGAGTGGACAGGGGTATCAGCCCCAGCATTTT	CAWSGQGYQPQHF
-	TRBD2	TRBV3-1/TRBV3-2	TRBJ2-2	TGTGCCAGCAGCCAAGGGGCACTTACCCCGGGACTAGCGGGGGGGCAAGGTACCGGGGAGCTGTTTTTT	CASSQGALTPGLAGGQGTGELFF
-	-	TRBV20-1	TRBJ2-5	TGCAGTGCTAGTAGCGGCAATGGAGAGACCCAGTACTTC	CSASSGNGETQYF
-	TRBD2	TRBV24-1	TRBJ2-1	TGTGCCACCAGTGACGCTAGCGGGGGCGAAATCCTCAATGAGCAGTTCTTC	CATSDASGGEILNEQFF
-	-	TRBV5-5	TRBJ2-7	TGTGCCAGCAGCTTGGACCCGGCGGTCTACGAGCAGTACTTC	CASSLDPAVYEQYF
once	-	TRBV3-1/TRBV3-2	TRBJ2-5	TGTGCCAGCAGCCAGAGAGCGGAGACCCAGTACTTC	CASSQRAETQYF
few	-	TRBV7-2	TRBJ2-7	TGTGCCAGCAGCTTAGGCAGGGACTACGAGCAGTACTTC	CASSLGRDYEQYF
-	TRBD1	TRBV5-1	TRBJ2-5	TGCGCCAGCAGCTTGGGGGACAGAACCTACCAAGAGACCCAGTACTTC	CASSLGDRTYQETQYF
-	TRBD1	TRBV4-2	TRBJ1-2	TGTGCCAGCAGCCAGGATACACAGGGGGCTCGAGGCTACACCTTC	CASSQDTQGARGYTF
-	-	TRBV11-2	TRBJ2-3	TGTGCCAGCAGCTTAGGGGGTTCTCAAGCGGTGCTGGGGACAGATACGCAGTATTTT	CASSLGGSQAVLGTDTQYF
-	-	TRBV30	TRBJ2-7	TGTGCCTGGAGGGGCAGGGGACAATCATACGAGCAGTACTTC	CAWRGRGQSYEQYF
few	TRBD1	TRBV7-6	TRBJ2-7	TGTGCCAGCAGCTTAAACGAGGGGGCCGAAGAGCAGTACTTC	CASSLNEGAEEQYF
-	-	TRBV5-4	TRBJ2-1	TGTGCCAGCAGCTTTGGGGGGAAGGTCTACAATGAGCAGTTCTTC	CASSFGGKVYNEQFF
-	-	TRBV3-1/TRBV3-2	TRBJ2-4	TGTGCCAGCAGCGAGGGAGGGGGGCGAATAGCCAAAAACATTCAGTACTTC	CASSEGGGRIAKNIQYF
-	-	TRBV11-2	TRBJ1-3	TGTGCCAGCAGCTTAGCTCGGGGCTCTGGAAACACCATATATTTT	CASSLARGSGNTIYF
-	TRBD2	TRBV29-1	TRBJ2-2	TGCAGCGTTGAGGTAGCGGGGAGAAAGGGGAACACCGGGGAGCTGTTTTTT	CSVEVAGRKGNTGELFF
-	TRBD2	TRBV7-3	TRBJ2-1	TGTGCCAGCAGCTTTGCTTCGGGACTAGCGGGGTCTGAGCAGTTCTTC	CASSFASGLAGSEQFF
-	-	TRBV12-3/TRBV12-4	TRBJ2-1	TGTGCCAGCAGTTTCGGGGGAGGAGGTGAGCAGTTCTTC	CASSFGGGGEQFF
-	TRBD1	TRBV6-5	TRBJ2-2	TGTGCCAGCAGTCGAAACAGGGGCACCGGGGAGCTGTTTTTT	CASSRNRGTGELFF
-	TRBD1	TRBV3-1/TRBV3-2	TRBJ1-4	TGTGCCAGCAGCCGAGGACAGGGAGGCGAAAAACTGTTTTTT	CASSRGQGGEKLFF
once	-	TRBV12-5	TRBJ1-2	TGTGCTAGTGACTTACAGGGATTGGCTAACGGCTACACCTTC	CASDLQGLANGYTF
-	-	TRBV5-6	TRBJ2-2	TGTGCCAGCAGCTTTGATCAGGTCTTACGCACCGGGGAGCTGTTTTTT	CASSFDQVLRTGELFF
-	TRBD1	TRBV9	TRBJ2-1	TGTGCCAGCAGCGAGGCCCCAGGGGGTTACAATGAGCAGTTCTTC	CASSEAPGGYNEQFF
-	-	TRBV2	TRBJ1-6	TGTGCCAGCAGTCAGAATAATTCACCCCTCCACTTT	CASSQNNSPLHF
-	TRBD1	TRBV9	TRBJ2-5	TGTGCCAGCAGCTACCAAGGACAGGGTAGGGAGACCCAGTACTTC	CASSYQGQGRETQYF
-	-	TRBV19	TRBJ2-7	TGTGCCAGTAGTAGTTCCACCGGGGGTCTACCCTACGAGCAGTACTTC	CASSSSTGGLPYEQYF
-	TRBD1	TRBV7-9	TRBJ1-6	TGTGCCAGCAGCTTAGGGGGTACAGGGGTGGGGAATTCACCCCTCCACTTT	CASSLGGTGVGNSPLHF
-	TRBD1	TRBV13	TRBJ1-2	TGTGCCAGCAGCTTTCTGGGACAGGGGAACTATGGCTACACCTTC	CASSFLGQGNYGYTF
-	-	TRBV7-2	TRBJ2-3	TGTGCCAGCAGCTTAGGGCTCACCACAGATACGCAGTATTTT	CASSLGLTTDTQYF
-	-	TRBV7-2	TRBJ2-7	TGTGCCAGCAGCTTATCGGCGGGGTCCTACGAGCAGTACTTC	CASSLSAGSYEQYF
-	TRBD2	TRBV9	TRBJ2-2	TGTGCCAGCAGCGTAGGACTAGCGGGGCGGACCGGGGAGCTGTTTTTT	CASSVGLAGRTGELFF
once	TRBD2	TRBV11-2	TRBJ2-1	TGTGCCAGCAGCTCCACCGGCGGGGGGGCCCGTGAGCAGTTCTTC	CASSSTGGGAREQFF
-	TRBD2	TRBV6-4	TRBJ2-1	TGTGCCAGCAGTGTTACTAGCGACCCTCATTCAGATGAGCAGTTCTTC	CASSVTSDPHSDEQFF